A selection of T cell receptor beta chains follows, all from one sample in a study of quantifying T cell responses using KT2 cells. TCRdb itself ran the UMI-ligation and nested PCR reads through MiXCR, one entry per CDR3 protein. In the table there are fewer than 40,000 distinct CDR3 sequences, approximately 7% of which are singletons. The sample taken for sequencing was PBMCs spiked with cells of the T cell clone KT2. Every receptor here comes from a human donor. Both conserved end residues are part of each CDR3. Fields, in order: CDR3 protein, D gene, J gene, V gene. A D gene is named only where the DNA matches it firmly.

CSVGQTGYGYTF | NA | TRBJ1-2 | TRBV29-1
CASSQVGKSNTGELFF | NA | TRBJ2-2 | TRBV4-2
CASRVVGQGDQPQHF | TRBD1 | TRBJ1-5 | TRBV6-6
CASSLAGSSGNTIYF | NA | TRBJ1-3 | TRBV7-6
CASGFRGGETQYF | NA | TRBJ2-5 | TRBV12-5
CASSETSGDTGELFF | TRBD2 | TRBJ2-2 | TRBV6-4
CASSYSMIRGSRGYTF | TRBD1 | TRBJ1-2 | TRBV6-5
CASSLEVGVDEQFF | NA | TRBJ2-1 | TRBV7-2
CASSFARGGYEQYF | NA | TRBJ2-7 | TRBV13
CSARARGDQPQHF | NA | TRBJ1-5 | TRBV20-1
CASSQKGGDRGPYNEQFF | TRBD1 | TRBJ2-1 | TRBV7-3
CSALGLSSGNTIYF | NA | TRBJ1-3 | TRBV20-1
CATSRGLADYEQYF | TRBD2 | TRBJ2-7 | TRBV15
CASSSGGRSHEQYF | TRBD1 | TRBJ2-7 | TRBV5-1
CASSRSQAGGYTF | NA | TRBJ1-2 | TRBV14
CSARQLSYEQYF | NA | TRBJ2-7 | TRBV20-1
CASRTETGSYEQFF | TRBD1 | TRBJ2-1 | TRBV2
CASSFSTYSYEQYF | NA | TRBJ2-7 | TRBV12-3/TRBV12-4
CASSPDRDGVTQYF | TRBD1 | TRBJ2-5 | TRBV7-8
CASSKKRIYEQYF | NA | TRBJ2-7 | TRBV21-1
CASSQDNRAVETQYF | NA | TRBJ2-5 | TRBV3-1
CASRVGGYNSPLHF | NA | TRBJ1-6 | TRBV13
CSVGSGQGARETQYF | TRBD1 | TRBJ2-5 | TRBV29-1
CASSLVGLNTEAFF | NA | TRBJ1-1 | TRBV7-9
CASSESGLTDTQYF | NA | TRBJ2-3 | TRBV9
CASSPRTGGTTYEQYF | TRBD1 | TRBJ2-7 | TRBV7-2
CASSSTWAPKPYEQYF | NA | TRBJ2-7 | TRBV27
CASSLATAGGTGANVLTF | TRBD1 | TRBJ2-6 | TRBV5-1
CASTQTVQGGYNEQFF | TRBD1 | TRBJ2-1 | TRBV6-6
CSASSSSGSYEQYF | TRBD2 | TRBJ2-7 | TRBV20-1
CASTKSTGGDEQYF | TRBD1 | TRBJ2-7 | TRBV27
CASSRKNTGELFF | NA | TRBJ2-2 | TRBV3-1
CSARDAGGADTQYF | TRBD1 | TRBJ2-3 | TRBV20-1
CATRASAGELFF | NA | TRBJ2-2 | TRBV24-1
CASSLFPAGFGEETQYF | NA | TRBJ2-5 | TRBV11-3
CASSPREGSYNEQFF | NA | TRBJ2-1 | TRBV4-1
CASSLTGVDSNQPQHF | NA | TRBJ1-5 | TRBV12-3/TRBV12-4
CASTQWGNTGELFF | NA | TRBJ2-2 | TRBV13
CASSLATGAVNEQFF | TRBD1 | TRBJ2-1 | TRBV7-7
CASRALADSSYNEQFF | NA | TRBJ2-1 | TRBV12-3/TRBV12-4
CASSQSNLLTEAFF | NA | TRBJ1-1 | TRBV3-1
CASTGTGELFF | NA | TRBJ2-2 | TRBV6-2/TRBV6-3
CASSLERRETDTEAFF | NA | TRBJ1-1 | TRBV7-2
CASSLTGGEGNTIYF | TRBD1 | TRBJ1-3 | TRBV5-1
CASTLGQLFYEQYF | NA | TRBJ2-7 | TRBV7-9
CASSRQYINEKLFF | NA | TRBJ1-4 | TRBV6-1